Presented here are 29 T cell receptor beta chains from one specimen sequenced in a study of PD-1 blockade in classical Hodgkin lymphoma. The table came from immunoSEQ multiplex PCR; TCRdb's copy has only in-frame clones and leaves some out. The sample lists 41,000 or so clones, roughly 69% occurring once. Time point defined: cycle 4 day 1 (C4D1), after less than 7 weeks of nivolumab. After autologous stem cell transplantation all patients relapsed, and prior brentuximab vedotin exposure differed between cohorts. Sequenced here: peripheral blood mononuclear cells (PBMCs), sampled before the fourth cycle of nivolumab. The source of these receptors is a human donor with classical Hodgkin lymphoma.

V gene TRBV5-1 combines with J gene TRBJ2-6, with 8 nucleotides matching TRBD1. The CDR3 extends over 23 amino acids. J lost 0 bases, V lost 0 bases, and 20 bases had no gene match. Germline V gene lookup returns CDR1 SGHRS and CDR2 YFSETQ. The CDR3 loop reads CASSLGFIGAGGAFDSGANVLTF. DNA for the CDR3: TGCGCCAGCAGCTTGGGATTTATTGGTGCAGGGGGCGCATTTGACTCTGGGGCCAACGTCCTGACTTTC.

This CDR3 reads CASSTYRDHYGYTF. The CDR3 bases are TGTGCCAGCAGCACATACAGGGACCACTATGGCTACACCTTC. This rearrangement joins TRBV21-1 to TRBJ1-2; the table gives TRBD1 as D, unverified against the DNA. TRBV21-1 is labeled a pseudogene. The CDR3 loop spans 14 amino acids.

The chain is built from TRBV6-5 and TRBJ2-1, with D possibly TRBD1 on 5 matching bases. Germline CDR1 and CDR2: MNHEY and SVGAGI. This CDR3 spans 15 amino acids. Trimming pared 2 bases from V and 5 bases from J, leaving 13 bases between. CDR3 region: CASSYSAGWDNEQFF. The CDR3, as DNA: TGTGCCAGCAGTTACAGCGCAGGGTGGGACAATGAGCAGTTCTTC.

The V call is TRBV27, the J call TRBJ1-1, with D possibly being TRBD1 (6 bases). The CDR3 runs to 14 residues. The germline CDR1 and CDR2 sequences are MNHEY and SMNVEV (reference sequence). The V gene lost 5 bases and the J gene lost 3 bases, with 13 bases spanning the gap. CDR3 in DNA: TGTGCCAGCAGTCTCCAGGGGACGCACACTGAAGCTTTCTTT. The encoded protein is CASSLQGTHTEAFF.

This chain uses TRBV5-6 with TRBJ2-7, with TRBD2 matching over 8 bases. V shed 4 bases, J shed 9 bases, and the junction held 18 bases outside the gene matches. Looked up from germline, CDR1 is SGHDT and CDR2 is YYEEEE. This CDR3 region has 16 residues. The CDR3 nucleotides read TGTGCCAGCAGCCCGGCTGGGGGAGCGGGAGTAGGTGGGCAGTACTTC. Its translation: CASSPAGGAGVGGQYF.

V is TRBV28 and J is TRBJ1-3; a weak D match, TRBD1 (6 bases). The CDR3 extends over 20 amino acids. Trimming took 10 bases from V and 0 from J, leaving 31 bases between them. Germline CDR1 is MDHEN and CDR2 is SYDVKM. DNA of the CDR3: TGTGCCACCAACAAGAACGGGGGGGCAACACCTCTCTTCTCTGGAAACACCATATATTTT. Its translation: CATNKNGGATPLFSGNTIYF.

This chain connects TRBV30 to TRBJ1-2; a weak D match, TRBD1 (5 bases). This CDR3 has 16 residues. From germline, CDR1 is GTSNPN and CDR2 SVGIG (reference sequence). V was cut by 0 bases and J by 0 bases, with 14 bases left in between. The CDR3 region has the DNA TGTGCCTGGAGTGTATACGGGGCCCAAGCTAACTATGGCTACACCTTC. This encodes CAWSVYGAQANYGYTF.

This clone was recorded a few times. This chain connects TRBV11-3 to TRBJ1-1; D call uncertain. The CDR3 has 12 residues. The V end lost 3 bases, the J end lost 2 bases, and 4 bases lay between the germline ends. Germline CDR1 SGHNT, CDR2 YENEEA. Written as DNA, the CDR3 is TGTGCCAGCAGCTTCGGAAACACTGAAGCTTTCTTT. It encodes CASSFGNTEAFF.

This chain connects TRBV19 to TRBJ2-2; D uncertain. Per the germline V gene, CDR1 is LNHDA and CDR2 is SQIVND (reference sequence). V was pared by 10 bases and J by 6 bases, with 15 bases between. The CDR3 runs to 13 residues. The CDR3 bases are TGTGCCACAACGCTTGGGGTTTCCGGGGAGCTGTTTTTT. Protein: CATTLGVSGELFF.

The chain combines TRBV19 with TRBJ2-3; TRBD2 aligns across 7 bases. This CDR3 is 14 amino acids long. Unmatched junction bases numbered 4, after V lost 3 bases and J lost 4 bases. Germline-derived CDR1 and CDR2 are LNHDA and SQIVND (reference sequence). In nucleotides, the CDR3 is TGTGCCAGTAGTATGGGGCTAGCGGCAGATACGCAGTATTTT. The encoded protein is CASSMGLAADTQYF.

CDR3 region: CASSWAQWQGETQYF. CDR3 in DNA: TGTGCCAGCAGCTGGGCCCAGTGGCAGGGTGAGACCCAGTACTTC. The gene calls are TRBV13 and TRBJ2-5; TRBD1 might be the D (5 bases). Germline V CDR1 and CDR2: PRHDT, FYEKMQ (reference sequence). The germline V and J ends were trimmed by 4 bases and 5 bases, with 17 bases remaining between them. The CDR3 length is 15 residues.

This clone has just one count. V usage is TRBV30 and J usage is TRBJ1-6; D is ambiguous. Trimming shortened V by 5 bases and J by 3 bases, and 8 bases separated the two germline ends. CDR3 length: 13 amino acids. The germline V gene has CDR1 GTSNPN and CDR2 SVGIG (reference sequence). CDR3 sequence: CAWGSYYNSPLHF. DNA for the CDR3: TGTGCCTGGGGGTCCTACTATAATTCACCCCTCCACTTT.

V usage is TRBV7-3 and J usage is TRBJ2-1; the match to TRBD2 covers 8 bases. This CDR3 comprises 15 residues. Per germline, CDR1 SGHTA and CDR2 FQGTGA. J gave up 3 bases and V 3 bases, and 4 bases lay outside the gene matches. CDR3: CASSLSGGGYNEQFF. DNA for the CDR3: TGTGCCAGCAGCTTGAGCGGGGGTGGCTACAATGAGCAGTTCTTC.

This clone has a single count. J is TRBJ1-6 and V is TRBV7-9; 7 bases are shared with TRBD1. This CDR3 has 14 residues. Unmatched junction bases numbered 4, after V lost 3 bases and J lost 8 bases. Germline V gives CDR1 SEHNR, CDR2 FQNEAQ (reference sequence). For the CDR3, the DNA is TGTGCCAGCAGCTTCTCCCAGGGGGATTCACCCCTCCACTTT. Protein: CASSFSQGDSPLHF. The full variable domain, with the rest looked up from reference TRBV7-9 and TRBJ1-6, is DTGVSQNPRHKITKRGQNVTFRCDPISEHNRLYWYRQTLGQGPEFLTYFQNEAQLEKSRLLSDRFSAERPKGSFSTLEIQRTEQGDSAMYLCASSFSQGDSPLHFGNGTRLTVT.

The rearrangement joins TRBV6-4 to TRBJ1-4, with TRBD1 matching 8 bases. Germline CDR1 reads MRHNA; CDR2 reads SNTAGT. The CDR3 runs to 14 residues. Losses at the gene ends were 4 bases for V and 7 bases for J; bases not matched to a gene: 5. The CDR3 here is CASSAGGAGEKLFF. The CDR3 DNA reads TGTGCCAGCAGTGCAGGGGGCGCTGGTGAAAAACTGTTTTTT.

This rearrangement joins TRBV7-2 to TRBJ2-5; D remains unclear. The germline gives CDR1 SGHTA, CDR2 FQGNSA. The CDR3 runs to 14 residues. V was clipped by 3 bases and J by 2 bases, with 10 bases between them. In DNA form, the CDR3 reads TGTGCCAGCAGCTTGAACGGGCCTCAAGAGACCCAGTACTTC. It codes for CASSLNGPQETQYF.

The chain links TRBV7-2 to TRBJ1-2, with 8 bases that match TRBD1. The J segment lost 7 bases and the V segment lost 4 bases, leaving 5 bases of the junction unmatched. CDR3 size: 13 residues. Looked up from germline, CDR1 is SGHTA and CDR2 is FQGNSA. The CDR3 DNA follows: TGTGCCAGCAGCTATCGCGACAGGGGTGGCTACACCTTC. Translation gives CASSYRDRGGYTF. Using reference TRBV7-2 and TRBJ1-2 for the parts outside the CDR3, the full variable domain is GAGVSQSPSNKVTEKGKDVELRCDPISGHTALYWYRQSLGQGLEFLIYFQGNSAPDKSGLPSDRFSAERTGGSVSTLTIQRTQQEDSAVYLCASSYRDRGGYTFGSGTRLTVV.

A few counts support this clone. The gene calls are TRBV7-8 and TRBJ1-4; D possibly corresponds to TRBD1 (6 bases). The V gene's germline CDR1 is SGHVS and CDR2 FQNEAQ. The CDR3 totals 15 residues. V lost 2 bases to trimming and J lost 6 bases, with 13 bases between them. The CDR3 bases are TGTGCCAGCAGCTTAAAGGGAGGGGGTGATGAAAAACTGTTTTTT. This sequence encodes CASSLKGGGDEKLFF.

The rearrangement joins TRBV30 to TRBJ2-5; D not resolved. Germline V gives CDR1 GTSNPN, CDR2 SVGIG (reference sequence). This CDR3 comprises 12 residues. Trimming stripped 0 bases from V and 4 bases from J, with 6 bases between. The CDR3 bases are TGTGCCTGGAGTGTAAAGGGAGAGACCCAGTACTTC. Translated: CAWSVKGETQYF.

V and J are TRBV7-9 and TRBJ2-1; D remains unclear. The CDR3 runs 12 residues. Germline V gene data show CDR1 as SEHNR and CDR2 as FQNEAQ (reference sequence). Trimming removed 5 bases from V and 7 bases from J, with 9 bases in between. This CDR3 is CASSGGGNEQFF. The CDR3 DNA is TGTGCCAGCAGCGGCGGTGGGAATGAGCAGTTCTTC.

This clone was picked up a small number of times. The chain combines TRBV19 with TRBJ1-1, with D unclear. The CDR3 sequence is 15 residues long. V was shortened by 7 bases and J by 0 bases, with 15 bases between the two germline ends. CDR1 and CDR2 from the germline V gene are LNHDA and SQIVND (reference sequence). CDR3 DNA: TGTGCCAGTAAAAGCCCAGCAACAGTGAACACTGAAGCTTTCTTT. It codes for CASKSPATVNTEAFF.

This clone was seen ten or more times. The CDR3 DNA is TGTGCCAGTCTTACTGGGGCCAACGTCCTGACTTTC. Translating gives CASLTGANVLTF. This chain uses TRBV7-9 with TRBJ2-6, with unresolved D. The CDR3 length is 12 residues. Trimming stripped 9 bases from V and 2 bases from J, with 5 bases between. Germline CDR1 SEHNR, CDR2 FQNEAQ (reference sequence).

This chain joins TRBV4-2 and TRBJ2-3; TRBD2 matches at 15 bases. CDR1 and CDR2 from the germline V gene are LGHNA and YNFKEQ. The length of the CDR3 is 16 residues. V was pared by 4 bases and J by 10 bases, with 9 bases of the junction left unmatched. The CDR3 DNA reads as TGTGCCAGCAGCCCTCGGACTAGCGGGGGGGCCCCGGCGCAGTATTTT. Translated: CASSPRTSGGAPAQYF.

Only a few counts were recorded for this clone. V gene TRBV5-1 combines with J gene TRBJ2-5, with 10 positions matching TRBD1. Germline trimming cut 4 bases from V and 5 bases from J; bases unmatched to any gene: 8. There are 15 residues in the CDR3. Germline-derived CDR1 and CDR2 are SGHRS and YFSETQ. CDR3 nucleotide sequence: TGCGCCAGCAGCACCGGGACAGGGGATTGGGAGACCCAGTACTTC. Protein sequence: CASSTGTGDWETQYF.

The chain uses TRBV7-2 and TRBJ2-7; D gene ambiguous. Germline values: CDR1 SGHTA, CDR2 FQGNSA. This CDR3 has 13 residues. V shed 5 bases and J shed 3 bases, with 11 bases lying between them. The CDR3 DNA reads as TGTGCCAGCAGCAAATTGGGCGACTACGAGCAGTACTTC. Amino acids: CASSKLGDYEQYF.

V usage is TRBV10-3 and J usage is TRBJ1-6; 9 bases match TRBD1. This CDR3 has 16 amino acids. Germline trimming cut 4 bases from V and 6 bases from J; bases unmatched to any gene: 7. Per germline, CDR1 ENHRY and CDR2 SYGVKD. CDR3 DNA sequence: TGTGCCATCAGTGCAAAGGACAGGGGCCTTAATTCACCCCTCCACTTT. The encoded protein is CAISAKDRGLNSPLHF.

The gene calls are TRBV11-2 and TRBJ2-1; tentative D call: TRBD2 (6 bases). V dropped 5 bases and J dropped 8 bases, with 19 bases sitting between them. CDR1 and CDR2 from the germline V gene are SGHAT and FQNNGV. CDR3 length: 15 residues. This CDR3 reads CASSKPGLGWDEQFF. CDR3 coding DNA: TGTGCCAGCAGCAAACCGGGACTTGGGTGGGATGAGCAGTTCTTC.

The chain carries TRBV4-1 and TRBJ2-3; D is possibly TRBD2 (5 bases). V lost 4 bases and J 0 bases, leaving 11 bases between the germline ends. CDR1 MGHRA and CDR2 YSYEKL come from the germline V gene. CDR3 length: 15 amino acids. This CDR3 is CASSPGRGSTDTQYF. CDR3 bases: TGCGCCAGCAGCCCTGGACGGGGAAGCACAGATACGCAGTATTTT.

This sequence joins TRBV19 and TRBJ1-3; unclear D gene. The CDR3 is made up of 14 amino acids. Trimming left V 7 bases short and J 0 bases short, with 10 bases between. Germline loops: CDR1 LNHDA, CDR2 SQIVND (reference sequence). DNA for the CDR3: TGTGCCAGTACCCCGGTTCACTCTGGAAACACCATATATTTT. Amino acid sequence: CASTPVHSGNTIYF.